The entry below describes one T cell receptor (beta chain). The sample comes from a study of T cell responses to AZD1222 COVID-19 vaccine. Repertoires were generated with immunoSEQ multiplex PCR, while TCRdb's copy carries only in-frame clones and drops some. There are some 72,000 clones in the sample; about 91% occur only once, and under 7.5% lies in the top ten. The sequences come from peripheral blood, collected on day 0 of MenACWY control vaccination. The receptor was derived from an adult in good health.

The CDR3 loop is CASSVSGGASDTQYF. For the CDR3, the DNA is TGCGCCAGCAGCGTTAGCGGGGGGGCCTCAGATACGCAGTATTTT. The chain combines TRBV5-1 with TRBJ2-3, with TRBD2 matching 11 bases. The ends lost 4 bases at V and 4 bases at J; junction bases unmatched: 5. The CDR3 is 15 residues long. The germline CDR1 and CDR2 sequences are SGHRS and YFSETQ.